This passage covers 6 T cell receptor beta chains from one sample sequenced in a study of technical replicates of blood from several donors. Using immunoSEQ multiplex PCR, the repertoire was profiled, and TCRdb retains in-frame clones only, with some absent. The table includes about 79,000 clones, 75% to 95% detected once. The sample comprised T cells isolated from PBMCs. Every receptor here comes from a human donor in good health. Some clones in this sample may be carry-over from other donors' samples.

A single count supports this clone. The rearrangement links TRBV7-8 to TRBJ2-6; perhaps TRBD1 as D (6 bases). Germline CDR1 and CDR2: SGHVS and FQNEAQ. V gave up 2 bases and J gave up 0 bases, with 14 bases separating them. The CDR3 is 18 residues long. CDR3 in DNA: TGTGCCAGCAGCTTATTGGCAGGGGCCTTCTCTGGGGCCAACGTCCTGACTTTC. Translated: CASSLLAGAFSGANVLTF.

This clone was recorded once. This chain links TRBV25-1 with TRBJ2-2; unclear D gene. Germline CDR1 reads MGHDK; CDR2 reads SYGVNS. The V end lost 6 bases, the J end lost 1 base, and 6 bases lay between the germline ends. This CDR3 spans 13 amino acids. This CDR3 reads CASSYRNTGELFF. The CDR3 DNA sequence: TGTGCCAGCAGCTACAGGAACACCGGGGAGCTGTTTTTT.

V usage is TRBV7-9 and J usage is TRBJ2-3, with D tentatively TRBD2 (6 bases). Germline CDR1 is SEHNR and CDR2 is FQNEAQ (reference sequence). The CDR3 has 14 amino acids. The V gene lost 6 bases and the J gene lost 2 bases, with 12 bases spanning the gap. The CDR3 is CASRVADLTDTQYF. The CDR3 nucleotides are TGTGCCAGCAGGGTAGCGGACCTCACAGATACGCAGTATTTT.

The CDR3 DNA reads as TGTGCCAGTAAGCCCACGCTACAGGGGAGGAAAGCTTTCTTT. Its translation: CASKPTLQGRKAFF. V usage is TRBV19 and J usage is TRBJ1-1; 7 nucleotides align to TRBD1. Germline V lookup: CDR1 LNHDA, CDR2 SQIVND (reference sequence). There are 14 residues in the CDR3. After removal of 7 bases from V and 9 bases from J, the junction contained 14 bases not matched to a gene. The full variable domain, completed using reference TRBV19 and TRBJ1-1, is DGGITQSPKYLFRKEGQNVTLSCEQNLNHDAMYWYRQDPGQGLRLIYYSQIVNDFQKGDIAEGYSVSREKKESFPLTVTSAQKNPTAFYLCASKPTLQGRKAFFGQGTRLTVV.

The V call is TRBV30, the J call TRBJ1-5; 7 bases fit TRBD1. J gave up 5 bases and V 2 bases, and 3 bases lay outside the gene matches. The V gene's germline CDR1 is GTSNPN and CDR2 SVGIG (reference sequence). There are 13 residues in the CDR3. The CDR3: CAWSPRGDQPQHF. The CDR3 region has the DNA TGTGCCTGGAGTCCCAGGGGGGATCAGCCCCAGCATTTT.

The gene calls are TRBV7-8 and TRBJ2-5, with unresolved D. Germline values: CDR1 SGHVS, CDR2 FQNEAQ. V lost 5 bases and J 4 bases, leaving 14 bases between the germline ends. The CDR3 loop spans 14 amino acids. CDR3 DNA: TGTGCCAGCAGCCATTGGTCGTACGGAGAGACCCAGTACTTC. Amino acid sequence: CASSHWSYGETQYF.